One and the same sample provided the 17 T cell receptor beta chains below, sequenced in a study of glioma-infiltrating T cells after dendritic cell vaccination. The protocol was immunoSEQ multiplex PCR, while the TCRdb copy is restricted to in-frame clones and leaves out a portion. Found here are tens of thousands of clones, about 80% of them singletons; the top ten hold about 2%. The sample in question was blood, obtained before dendritic cell vaccination. Every receptor here comes from a human donor with glioblastoma.

The chain joins TRBV5-5 to TRBJ1-2; 7 bases map to TRBD1. This CDR3 spans 15 amino acids. CDR1 is SGHKS, CDR2 YYEKEE, per germline (reference sequence). Trimming took 4 bases from V and 2 from J; bases not matched to a gene: 8. The CDR3 DNA sequence: TGTGCCAGCAGCCCCTGGTCACAGGGGAACTATGGCTACACCTTC. Amino acids: CASSPWSQGNYGYTF.

CDR3 protein: CASYPRETADTQYF. CDR3 sequence (DNA): TGTGCCAGCTATCCGCGGGAGACTGCAGATACGCAGTATTTT. The chain uses TRBV2 and TRBJ2-3; 7 positions match TRBD2. The V gene's germline CDR1 is SNHLY and CDR2 FYNNEI. The CDR3 contains 14 residues. Trimming took 8 bases from V and 4 from J; bases not matched to a gene: 9.

The chain couples TRBV5-5 to TRBJ2-1; unclear D gene. The CDR3 has 12 amino acids. Germline lookup yields CDR1 SGHKS and CDR2 YYEKEE (reference sequence). Trimming pared 0 bases from V and 8 bases from J, leaving 6 bases between. The CDR3 reads CASSLERDEQFF. The CDR3 DNA follows: TGTGCCAGCAGCTTGGAGCGCGATGAGCAGTTCTTC.

V and J are TRBV25-1 and TRBJ1-2, with no clear D. CDR3 length: 16 residues. The germline V gene encodes CDR1 MGHDK and CDR2 SYGVNS. Trimming cost V 2 bases and J 0 bases, with 13 bases left between them. The CDR3 sequence: CASSEGGYYSNYGYTF. CDR3 coding DNA: TGTGCCAGCAGTGAAGGTGGCTACTATTCTAACTATGGCTACACCTTC.

The J gene is TRBJ2-2, the V gene TRBV5-1; D gene uncertain. The CDR3 has 14 amino acids. Trimming cost V 1 base and J 6 bases, with 10 bases left between them. Germline CDR1 SGHRS, CDR2 YFSETQ. The chain's CDR3 is CASSLSQVAGELFF. The CDR3 nucleotides read TGCGCCAGCAGCTTGTCTCAGGTTGCCGGGGAGCTGTTTTTT.

The J gene is TRBJ2-7, the V gene TRBV7-3; D perhaps matches TRBD2 (6 bases). CDR3 size: 16 residues. Germline-derived CDR1 and CDR2 are SGHTA and FQGTGA. V lost 5 bases to trimming and J lost 0 bases, with 17 bases between them. CDR3 region: CASSTRSGLHSYEQYV. DNA for the CDR3: TGTGCCAGCAGCACTAGATCAGGACTACACTCCTACGAGCAGTACGTC.

This clone occurred a few times. The chain couples TRBV5-1 to TRBJ2-3, with 8 bases identical to TRBD1. The length of the CDR3 is 14 residues. CDR1 SGHRS and CDR2 YFSETQ come from the germline V gene. V was clipped by 4 bases and J by 6 bases; unmatched bases: 7. CDR3 region: CASSQGQDLDTQYF. DNA for the CDR3: TGCGCCAGCAGCCAGGGACAGGATTTGGATACGCAGTATTTT.

This sequence joins TRBV4-1 and TRBJ2-4, with 7 bases that match TRBD1. This CDR3 has 17 residues. The germline gives CDR1 MGHRA, CDR2 YSYEKL. V trimming: 1 base; J trimming: 0 bases; junction bases outside the gene matches: 6. The CDR3 DNA reads as TGCGCCAGCAGCCAAGGGCCGGGACAGCTAGCCAAAAACATTCAGTACTTC. Encoded protein: CASSQGPGQLAKNIQYF.

The chain is built from TRBV9 and TRBJ2-2, with 11 bases identical to TRBD2. Germline CDR1 SGDLS, CDR2 YYNGEE. This CDR3 is built from 16 residues. V shed 1 base and J 7 bases; nucleotides not matched to a gene: 6. The CDR3 here is CASSVLAGGYSGELFF. In DNA form, the CDR3 reads TGTGCCAGCAGCGTATTAGCGGGAGGGTACAGCGGGGAGCTGTTTTTT. Full variable domain (rest looked up from reference TRBV9 and TRBJ2-2): DSGVTQTPKHLITATGQRVTLRCSPRSGDLSVYWYQQSLDQGLQFLIQYYNGEERAKGNILERFSAQQFPDLHSELNLSSLELGDSALYFCASSVLAGGYSGELFFGEGSRLTVL.

This sequence joins TRBV7-2 and TRBJ1-2; D remains unclear. There are 15 residues in the CDR3. Trimming removed 4 bases at V and 4 bases at J, with 16 bases between. From germline, CDR1 is SGHTA and CDR2 FQGNSA. The CDR3, as DNA: TGTGCCAGCAGCTCCCCCGGCCGGGAGACCTATGGCTACACCTTC. It translates to CASSSPGRETYGYTF. Full variable domain (outside the CDR3, taken from reference TRBV7-2 and TRBJ1-2): GAGVSQSPSNKVTEKGKDVELRCDPISGHTALYWYRQSLGQGLEFLIYFQGNSAPDKSGLPSDRFSAERTGGSVSTLTIQRTQQEDSAVYLCASSSPGRETYGYTFGSGTRLTVV.

In this sample, this clone is medium-sized. V gene TRBV5-5 combines with J gene TRBJ1-1, with D unclear. The CDR3 runs 13 residues. V dropped 1 base and J dropped 1 base, with 5 bases sitting between them. From germline, CDR1 is SGHKS and CDR2 YYEKEE (reference sequence). The CDR3 DNA is TGTGCCAGCAGCTTGCACTCGAACACTGAAGCTTTCTTT. Amino acids: CASSLHSNTEAFF.

This clone turned up a few times. The chain recombines TRBV7-9 with TRBJ2-4, with 7 bases aligning to TRBD1. Per the germline V gene, CDR1 is SEHNR and CDR2 is FQNEAQ (reference sequence). The CDR3 has 16 amino acids. With V trimmed by 4 bases and J by 3 bases, 9 bases remained unmatched. The CDR3 region is CASSSQTGVGKNIQYF. DNA of the CDR3: TGTGCCAGCAGCTCCCAAACAGGGGTTGGCAAAAACATTCAGTACTTC. The full variable domain, its missing parts supplied by reference TRBV7-9 and TRBJ2-4, is DTGVSQNPRHKITKRGQNVTFRCDPISEHNRLYWYRQTLGQGPEFLTYFQNEAQLEKSRLLSDRFSAERPKGSFSTLEIQRTEQGDSAMYLCASSSQTGVGKNIQYFGAGTRLSVL.

V and J are TRBV10-1 and TRBJ2-1, with 11 nucleotides matching TRBD2. The length of the CDR3 is 15 residues. V shed 6 bases and J 7 bases; nucleotides not matched to a gene: 8. Germline loops: CDR1 WNHNN, CDR2 SYGVQD (reference sequence). Here the CDR3 DNA reads TGCGCCAGCAGCCTGGCTAGCGGGAGGCGTAATGAGCAGTTCTTC. Translation gives CASSLASGRRNEQFF.

V and J are TRBV11-1 and TRBJ2-7; 9 bases are a match to TRBD1. There are 15 residues in the CDR3. V was pared by 5 bases and J by 0 bases, with 5 bases of the junction left unmatched. Germline CDR1 is SGHAT and CDR2 is FQDESV (reference sequence). Here the CDR3 reads CASSGDRVPSYEQYF. CDR3 nucleotide sequence: TGTGCCAGCAGCGGGGACAGGGTTCCCTCCTACGAGCAGTACTTC.

The chain carries TRBV2 and TRBJ1-1; 9 bases are shared with TRBD1. CDR1 and CDR2 from the germline V gene are SNHLY and FYNNEI. The CDR3 has 14 residues. V lost 7 bases, J lost 3 bases, and 6 bases stayed unmatched. For the CDR3, the DNA is TGTGCCAGCACTCCGGACAGGGGCCACACTGAAGCTTTCTTT. It codes for CASTPDRGHTEAFF.

The chain couples TRBV6-5 to TRBJ2-2; perhaps TRBD2 as D (7 bases). CDR3 length equals 13 residues. V lost 7 bases, J lost 6 bases, and 12 bases lay in between. Germline V lookup: CDR1 MNHEY, CDR2 SVGAGI. CDR3 region: CASKGGGAGELFF. CDR3 nucleotides: TGTGCCAGCAAAGGGGGGGGTGCCGGGGAGCTGTTTTTT.

A few counts support this clone. This chain connects TRBV4-1 to TRBJ2-6; possibly TRBD1 for D (5 bases). The germline CDR1 and CDR2 sequences are MGHRA and YSYEKL. The CDR3 is 17 amino acids. Trimming took 0 bases from V and 3 from J, leaving 12 bases between them. The CDR3 spells CASSQDDSPNGANVLTF. The DNA of the CDR3 is TGCGCCAGCAGCCAAGATGACAGCCCCAATGGGGCCAACGTCCTGACTTTC.